The sequence of this T cell receptor beta chain was determined in a study of T cell responses to AZD1222 COVID-19 vaccine (dated by TCRdb to about 2021). Some background on the complete study: A total of under 250 trial participants underwent TCR sequencing, of whom roughly 210 had received two doses of AZD1222 and approximately 25 had received two doses of the MenACWY control vaccine. Trial participants were enrolled by age into 18-55, 56-69 and 70-plus year subgroups, with about 150, 28 and 57 TCR-sequenced participants respectively.

V and J are truncated by 6 bases and 3 bases respectively, leaving an intervening sequence of 15 bases. The germline V gene supplies CDR1 MNHEY and CDR2 SVGAGI. The CDR3 covers 15 residues, taking in both the cysteine and the phenylalanine. CDR3 DNA is the only sequence kept; it has 45 bases, read in frame from the first base. The CDR3 regions of human TCRbeta chains were analyzed by immunosequencing. In the source study's methods: Repertoire TCRs were checked for matches against a reference library of SARS-CoV-2-specific TCRs that had been generated using the MIRA antigen-specificity platform. Breadth was defined as the fraction of unique TCRs that were SARS-CoV-2-associated. Depth was defined as the fraction of total T cells that were SARS-CoV-2-associated. Each spike-specific TCR was assigned to its reactive spike region and to a CD4 or CD8 class using the MIRA data. Log10-transformed breadth and depth values were compared by one-way ANOVA with Sidak's multiple comparisons tests. The immuneACCESS repertoire file appears here via TCRdb, limited to in-frame rearrangements. These files lack a portion of the clones; in checked studies, under half of the deficit traces to unresolved V genes, and the cause of the others is not known. V and J calls and clone size come straight from that table; D and trimming were deduced from the DNA. This sample is represented by roughly 190,000 clones; roughly nine tenths of them were singletons. The ten largest make up 3.6% of the sample.

The research as a whole found: Participants were mostly white British and included more females than males, and it was suggested by the authors that clonal diversity may have been underestimated. In the small 56-69-year group, the increase in depth fell short of significance, most likely because of low power. Conclusions about previously exposed vaccinees are limited because only six or seven AZD1222 recipients were SARS-CoV-2 seropositive at baseline. Spike-specific TCR breadth and depth rose significantly after two AZD1222 doses compared with day 0 and with MenACWY recipients. Reportedly, almost half of the unique spike-specific TCRs recognized epitopes lying outside the regions that are mutated in the B.1.351 and B.1.1.7 variants. Because no samples from the day 14 peak response were available, repertoires could be characterized only after the peak T cell response. The vaccine-associated CD4 TCRs covered the entire spike protein, and the dominant responses fell in regions 160-218 and 743-854.

In regard to this clone: Its recognized antigen is unknown. Base-call qualities are not available, and no considerably larger clone is one nucleotide away.

This sample's time point label indicates: about 28 days (+/-7) after the second vaccine dose. The treatment or condition label here, explained by the study, means: meningococcal conjugate vaccine given as trial control. Vaccinee samples were obtained from the UK trials COV001 and COV002, which included a single-blind randomized controlled phase 2/3 trial of AZD1222 (ChAdOx1 nCoV-19) in healthy adults. For TCRbeta chain sequencing, PBMC samples from trial participants were taken at day 0 and at day 28 after the second dose. This chain is built from TRBV6-5 and TRBJ2-1; the D gene is tentatively TRBD1 or TRBD2, each matching 5 bases. This specimen was peripheral blood, taken 28 days after the second dose of the MenACWY control vaccine. The sequence came from an adult who received the MenACWY meningococcal vaccine as a control. The CDR3 sequence is CASSPGLSGYNEQFF. The nucleotides read TGTGCCAGCAGCCCAGGGCTGAGCGGCTACAATGAGCAGTTCTTC.